These 9 T cell receptor beta chains came from one sample sequenced in a study of response to subunit inactivated influenza vaccine. TCRdb itself ran the RT-PCR reads through MiXCR, one entry per CDR3 protein. The table shows roughly 650,000 distinct CDR3 sequences, with around 13% occurring only once. The specimen comprised PBMCs from blood, sampled 14 days before vaccination. The receptors derive from a man in his forties or fifties who received an inactivated influenza vaccine.

Details on this clonotype: This is likely a read error, given that the CDR3 carries no conserved phenylalanine or tryptophan at its end. The chain combines TRBV3-1 with TRBJ2-7; 8 bases align to TRBD1. The CDR3 sequence is 14 residues long. Germline CDR1 reads LGHDT; CDR2 reads YNNKEL (reference sequence). J lost 2 bases, V lost 4 bases, and 4 bases had no gene match. CDR3 DNA sequence: TGTGCCAGCAGCCCCGGGACAGGAACCTACGAGCAGTACCTC. This codes for CASSPGTGTYEQYL.

This clonotype was counted only a few times. CDR3 protein: CSAPSWAESYSPLHF. The CDR3 nucleotides are TGCAGTGCTCCGTCTTGGGCAGAGAGCTATTCACCCCTCCACTTT. This rearrangement joins TRBV20-1 to TRBJ1-6, with D unresolved. The CDR3 contains 15 residues. Deletions cut 5 bases from V and 8 bases from J, with 19 bases between. Germline V CDR1 and CDR2: DFQATT, SNEGSKA (reference sequence).

This clonotype was picked up a small number of times. This sequence joins TRBV20-1 and TRBJ2-3; TRBD2 matches at 10 bases. Trimming at V came to 1 base and at J to 4 bases, leaving 8 bases not matched to a gene. Germline CDR1 DFQATT, CDR2 SNEGSKA (reference sequence). This CDR3 is built from 16 residues. The CDR3 loop is CSARGLIAGGADTQYF. CDR3 sequence (DNA): TGCAGTGCTAGAGGGCTGATAGCGGGAGGAGCAGATACGCAGTATTTT.

The chain carries TRBV10-3 and TRBJ2-7, with TRBD1 matching 9 bases. The V segment lost 10 bases and the J segment 1 base; nucleotides outside the gene matches: 5. Looked up from germline, CDR1 is ENHRY and CDR2 is SYGVKD. This CDR3 region has 13 residues. The CDR3 here is CATRDRASYEQYF. Here the CDR3 DNA reads TGTGCCACCCGGGACAGGGCTTCCTACGAGCAGTACTTC.

The chain employs TRBV7-3 and TRBJ2-2; tentatively, D is TRBD1 (6 bases). Trimming took off 2 bases at V and 7 bases at J, with 14 bases between the two ends. Germline lookup yields CDR1 SGHTA and CDR2 FQGTGA. This CDR3 spans 15 amino acids. The CDR3 protein is CASSLLGTDSGELFF. CDR3 coding DNA: TGTGCCAGCAGCTTATTAGGGACGGACAGCGGGGAGCTGTTTTTT.

The chain carries TRBV20-1 and TRBJ2-1; a weak D match, TRBD1 (5 bases). The germline CDR1 and CDR2 sequences are DFQATT and SNEGSKA (reference sequence). The CDR3 length is 12 residues. In nucleotides, the CDR3 is TGCAACCCTGACAGAACCATGGATGAGCAGTTCTTC. This sequence encodes CNPDRTMDEQFF.

The J gene is TRBJ2-7, the V gene TRBV7-2; D is unresolved. CDR1 is SGHTA and CDR2 is FQGNSA in the germline V gene. Trimming cost V 1 base and J 3 bases, with 13 bases left between them. The CDR3 is made up of 15 amino acids. The CDR3 sequence is CASSLDPGVYYEQYF. The CDR3 DNA follows: TGTGCCAGCAGCTTAGATCCCGGAGTCTACTACGAGCAGTACTTC. Together with reference TRBV7-2 and TRBJ2-7, the CDR3 gives the full variable domain: GAGVSQSPSNKVTEKGKDVELRCDPISGHTALYWYRQSLGQGLEFLIYFQGNSAPDKSGLPSDRFSAERTGGSVSTLTIQRTQQEDSAVYLCASSLDPGVYYEQYFGPGTRLTVT.

The V gene is TRBV4-3, the J gene TRBJ1-1, with a tentative D call TRBD1 (6 bases). V was cut by 3 bases and J by 3 bases, with 11 bases left in between. The germline gives CDR1 LGHNA, CDR2 YSLEER. The CDR3 sequence is 14 residues long. The chain's CDR3 is CASSQGAVDTEAFF. The CDR3 bases are TGCGCCAGCAGCCAGGGGGCTGTGGACACTGAAGCTTTCTTT.

This clonotype was counted many times. This chain connects TRBV12-3 or TRBV12-4 to TRBJ2-2, with D perhaps TRBD1 (5 bases). Trimming took 4 bases from V and 5 from J, leaving 8 bases between them. The CDR3 sequence is 13 residues long. CDR3 protein: CASSSSGTGELFF. Here the CDR3 DNA reads TGTGCCAGCAGTTCCTCAGGGACCGGGGAGCTGTTTTTT.